This TCR beta chain was recorded in a study of blood T cell repertoires in COVID-19. This CDR3 has 15 amino acids. Germline CDR1 is SGHTA and CDR2 is FQGTGA. Between the trimmed V and J ends, which lost 3 bases and 1 base, there was a span of 9 bases. The data were produced by immunoSEQ multiplex PCR, yet TCRdb's version contains in-frame clones alone and is incomplete. Among more than 95,000 clones listed, about 82% were seen once. Specimen: peripheral blood. This TCR came from a woman aged 55-70 years in a cohort sampled during active or convalescent COVID-19. The V call is TRBV7-3, the J call TRBJ2-2; possible D gene TRBD1, 6 bases. The CDR3 here is CASSFTRGNTGELFF. The CDR3 nucleotides are TGTGCCAGCAGCTTTACCAGGGGGAACACCGGGGAGCTGTTTTTT.